These 18 T cell receptor beta chains originate from one sample sequenced in a study of T cell responses to AZD1222 COVID-19 vaccine. The method was immunoSEQ multiplex PCR; TCRdb's version includes in-frame clones alone and lacks a portion of them. The sample comprises 120,000 or so clones, about four fifths of which are singletons, and 3.5% to 5% rests with the top ten. The input for sequencing was peripheral blood, taken on day 0 of AZD1222 vaccination. The origin of the receptors is an adult in good health.

The genes are TRBV10-3 and TRBJ1-4, with D possibly matching TRBD1 (6 bases). This CDR3 is 13 amino acids long. CDR1 is ENHRY, CDR2 SYGVKD, per germline. Trimming shortened V by 0 bases and J by 8 bases, and 7 bases separated the two germline ends. The CDR3, as DNA: TGTGCCATCAGTGAGTCGACAGGAGAAAAACTGTTTTTT. It codes for CAISESTGEKLFF.

The chain has TRBV9 and TRBJ1-2; D possibly corresponds to TRBD1 (5 bases). The germline CDR1 and CDR2 sequences are SGDLS and YYNGEE. The CDR3 runs 14 residues. V was shortened by 0 bases and J by 3 bases, with 9 bases between the two germline ends. The CDR3 nucleotides read TGTGCCAGCAGCGTAGACAGGTCCCACTATGGCTACACCTTC. Residues: CASSVDRSHYGYTF. The full variable domain, rest sourced from reference TRBV9 and TRBJ1-2, is DSGVTQTPKHLITATGQRVTLRCSPRSGDLSVYWYQQSLDQGLQFLIQYYNGEERAKGNILERFSAQQFPDLHSELNLSSLELGDSALYFCASSVDRSHYGYTFGSGTRLTVV.

This chain connects TRBV2 to TRBJ2-7, with 8 bases that match TRBD2. The germline V gene has CDR1 SNHLY and CDR2 FYNNEI. After removal of 6 bases from V and 2 bases from J, the junction contained 6 bases not matched to a gene. This CDR3 has 14 amino acids. CDR3 protein: CASRRLATTYEQYF. The DNA for the CDR3 is TGTGCCAGCAGGCGACTAGCGACGACCTACGAGCAGTACTTC.

The chain couples TRBV5-1 to TRBJ2-7, with D possibly being TRBD1 (6 bases). CDR3 size: 15 residues. CDR1 SGHRS and CDR2 YFSETQ come from the germline V gene. Trimming cost V 4 bases and J 0 bases, with 14 bases left between them. This CDR3 is CASSLDRRRSYEQYF. CDR3 bases: TGCGCCAGCAGCCTAGACAGGCGACGCTCCTACGAGCAGTACTTC.

The chain uses TRBV10-3 and TRBJ2-7; 9 bases match TRBD1. CDR1 is ENHRY, CDR2 SYGVKD, per germline. CDR3 size: 16 residues. The J segment lost 4 bases and the V segment lost 2 bases, leaving 9 bases of the junction unmatched. CDR3 sequence reads: CAISEPERQGGYEQYF. Here the CDR3 DNA reads TGTGCCATCAGTGAGCCGGAGAGACAGGGGGGTTACGAGCAGTACTTC.

This clone was detected only once. The V and J genes are TRBV6-2 or TRBV6-3 and TRBJ1-3; D gene uncertain. Trimming stripped 4 bases from V and 7 bases from J, with 14 bases between. The CDR3 loop spans 14 amino acids. Germline CDR1 is MNHEY and CDR2 is SVGEGT. This CDR3 is CASSSVDEMNTIYF. DNA for the CDR3: TGTGCCAGCAGTTCCGTCGACGAGATGAACACCATATATTTT.

The chain recombines TRBV19 with TRBJ1-2; 7 nucleotides line up with TRBD1. Germline lookup yields CDR1 LNHDA and CDR2 SQIVND (reference sequence). The V and J ends lost 7 bases and 8 bases, in that order; junction bases with no gene match: 13. The CDR3 length is 14 residues. The CDR3 loop reads CASTLSGTVEGYTF. The CDR3 DNA reads TGTGCCAGTACCCTATCCGGGACAGTGGAGGGCTACACCTTC.

This chain links TRBV28 with TRBJ1-2; D might be TRBD1 (6 bases). CDR1 and CDR2 from the germline V gene are MDHEN and SYDVKM. Trimming took 9 bases from V and 6 from J, leaving 17 bases between them. The CDR3 loop spans 13 amino acids. The CDR3 is CASYMRGRHGYTF. Written as DNA, the CDR3 is TGTGCCAGTTACATGCGGGGGCGTCATGGCTACACCTTC.

This chain links TRBV29-1 with TRBJ1-1, with 10 bases identical to TRBD1. The ends lost 4 bases at V and 1 base at J; junction bases unmatched: 3. This CDR3 comprises 14 residues. Germline V CDR1 and CDR2: SQVTM, ANQGSEA. The CDR3 protein is CSVGQGAWNTEAFF. The CDR3 DNA reads as TGCAGCGTTGGACAGGGGGCATGGAACACTGAAGCTTTCTTT.

The CDR3 protein is CASSLVVGEKLFF. The CDR3 DNA reads TGTGCCAGCAGCTTAGTAGTGGGTGAAAAACTGTTTTTT. The V call is TRBV7-9, the J call TRBJ1-4; D is unclear. Germline lookup yields CDR1 SEHNR and CDR2 FQNEAQ (reference sequence). V lost 1 base and J 7 bases, leaving 7 bases between the germline ends. The CDR3 has 13 residues.

The chain combines TRBV10-3 with TRBJ2-7, with 10 bases matching TRBD1. Trimming took 6 bases from V and 4 from J; bases not matched to a gene: 9. Germline-derived CDR1 and CDR2 are ENHRY and SYGVKD. The CDR3 totals 15 residues. CDR3 coding DNA: TGTGCCATCAGCGACCCGGGACAGGGGAAGTACGAGCAGTACTTC. Amino acids: CAISDPGQGKYEQYF.

V and J are TRBV6-1 and TRBJ2-7; the D call may be TRBD1 or TRBD2 (5 bases each). Germline lookup yields CDR1 MNHNS and CDR2 SASEGT. This CDR3 region has 14 residues. The V gene lost 0 bases and the J gene lost 3 bases, with 9 bases spanning the gap. The CDR3 DNA follows: TGTGCCAGCAGTGAAGCGTGGGGGAGCTACGAGCAGTACTTC. This sequence encodes CASSEAWGSYEQYF.

In DNA, the CDR3 is TGTGCCAGCAGCTCAGACCCCGATAATACGCAGTATTTT. Its translation is CASSSDPDNTQYF. The V and J genes are TRBV5-5 and TRBJ2-3; no reliable D call. The V and J ends lost 3 bases and 7 bases respectively, with 12 bases between them. CDR3 length equals 13 residues. Germline V gene lookup returns CDR1 SGHKS and CDR2 YYEKEE (reference sequence).

The V call is TRBV19, the J call TRBJ2-1; 8 bases are a match to TRBD2. The V gene's germline CDR1 is LNHDA and CDR2 SQIVND (reference sequence). This CDR3 spans 14 amino acids. J gave up 10 bases and V 9 bases, and 14 bases lay outside the gene matches. The CDR3 reads CASSSVGGAWEQFF. CDR3 coding DNA: TGTGCCAGCTCATCGGTCGGGGGGGCTTGGGAGCAGTTCTTC.

This clone has only a few counts. The chain carries TRBV4-3 and TRBJ1-1; no reliable D call. The germline V gene encodes CDR1 LGHNA and CDR2 YSLEER. V was clipped by 0 bases and J by 4 bases, with 12 bases between them. CDR3 length: 15 amino acids. The CDR3 DNA is TGCGCCAGCAGCCAAGATTCAGGATTGTCCACTGAAGCTTTCTTT. This translates into CASSQDSGLSTEAFF.

The CDR3 coding sequence is TGCAGCGTCCCCACGGGAAGGACAGGCCCTAGGGGGACTGAAGCTTTCTTT. Amino acids: CSVPTGRTGPRGTEAFF. The chain is built from TRBV29-1 and TRBJ1-1; 7 positions match TRBD1. Germline CDR1 is SQVTM and CDR2 is ANQGSEA. With 6 bases clipped from V and 5 bases from J, the junction kept 21 bases outside the gene matches. The CDR3 extends over 17 amino acids.

This clone was picked up one time. The rearrangement joins TRBV10-3 to TRBJ2-1; 9 positions match TRBD1. After removal of 6 bases from V and 1 base from J, the junction contained 4 bases not matched to a gene. There are 15 residues in the CDR3. Germline CDR1 and CDR2: ENHRY and SYGVKD. The CDR3 region has the DNA TGTGCCATCAGACTCGGGACAGGGTCCTACAATGAGCAGTTCTTC. This sequence encodes CAIRLGTGSYNEQFF.

The rearrangement links TRBV24-1 to TRBJ1-1, with TRBD1 identical over 9 bases. This CDR3 has 15 amino acids. Looked up from germline, CDR1 is KGHDR and CDR2 is SFDVKD. V shed 3 bases and J 4 bases; nucleotides not matched to a gene: 5. The DNA of the CDR3 is TGTGCCACCAGTGATACCGGACAGGGGAGCACTGAAGCTTTCTTT. This translates into CATSDTGQGSTEAFF.